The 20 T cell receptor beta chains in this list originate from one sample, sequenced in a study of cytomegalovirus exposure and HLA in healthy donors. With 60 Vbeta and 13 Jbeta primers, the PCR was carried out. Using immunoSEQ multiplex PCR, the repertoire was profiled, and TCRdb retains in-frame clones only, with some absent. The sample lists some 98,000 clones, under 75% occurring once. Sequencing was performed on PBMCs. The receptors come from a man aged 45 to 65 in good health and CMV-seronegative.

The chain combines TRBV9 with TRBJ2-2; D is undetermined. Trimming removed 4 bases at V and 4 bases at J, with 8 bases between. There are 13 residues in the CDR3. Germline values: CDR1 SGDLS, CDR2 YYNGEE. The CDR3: CASSPIPTGELFF. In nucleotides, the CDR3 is TGTGCCAGCAGCCCAATCCCCACCGGGGAGCTGTTTTTT.

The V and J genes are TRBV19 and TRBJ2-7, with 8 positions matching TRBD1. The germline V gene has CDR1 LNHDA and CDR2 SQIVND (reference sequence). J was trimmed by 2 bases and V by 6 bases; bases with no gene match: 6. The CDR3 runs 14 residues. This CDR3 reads CASRSGGAAYEQYF. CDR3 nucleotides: TGTGCCAGTAGGTCAGGGGGCGCAGCCTACGAGCAGTACTTC. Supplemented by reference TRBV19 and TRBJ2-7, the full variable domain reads DGGITQSPKYLFRKEGQNVTLSCEQNLNHDAMYWYRQDPGQGLRLIYYSQIVNDFQKGDIAEGYSVSREKKESFPLTVTSAQKNPTAFYLCASRSGGAAYEQYFGPGTRLTVT.

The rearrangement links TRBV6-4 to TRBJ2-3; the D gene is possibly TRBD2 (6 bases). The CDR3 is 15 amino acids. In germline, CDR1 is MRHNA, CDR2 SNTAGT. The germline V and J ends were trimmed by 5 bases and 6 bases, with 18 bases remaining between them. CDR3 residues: CASSQSGPGGDTQYF. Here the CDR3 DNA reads TGTGCCAGCAGTCAAAGCGGGCCTGGTGGGGATACGCAGTATTTT.

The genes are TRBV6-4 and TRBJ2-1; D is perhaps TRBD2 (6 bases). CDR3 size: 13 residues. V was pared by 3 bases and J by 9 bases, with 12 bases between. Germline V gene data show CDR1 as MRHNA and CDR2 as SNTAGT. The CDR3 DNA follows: TGTGCCAGCAGTGAGGTGGAGGGTACTGAGCAGTTCTTC. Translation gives CASSEVEGTEQFF.

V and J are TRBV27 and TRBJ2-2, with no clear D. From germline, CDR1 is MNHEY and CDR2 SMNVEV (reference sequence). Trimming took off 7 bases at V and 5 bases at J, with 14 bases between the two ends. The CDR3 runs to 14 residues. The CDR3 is CASTSPEATGELFF. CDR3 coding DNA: TGTGCCAGCACCTCTCCAGAGGCTACCGGGGAGCTGTTTTTT.

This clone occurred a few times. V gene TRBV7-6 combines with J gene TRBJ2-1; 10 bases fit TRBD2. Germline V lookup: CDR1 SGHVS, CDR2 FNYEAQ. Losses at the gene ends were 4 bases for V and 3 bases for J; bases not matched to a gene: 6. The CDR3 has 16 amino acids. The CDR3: CASSSGLAENYNEQFF. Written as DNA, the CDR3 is TGTGCCAGCAGCTCAGGACTAGCGGAGAACTACAATGAGCAGTTCTTC.

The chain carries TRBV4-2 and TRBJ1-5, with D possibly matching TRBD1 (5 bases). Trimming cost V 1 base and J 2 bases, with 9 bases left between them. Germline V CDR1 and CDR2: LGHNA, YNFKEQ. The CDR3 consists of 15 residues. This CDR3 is CASSQVPGGNQPQHF. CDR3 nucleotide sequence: TGTGCCAGCAGCCAAGTACCGGGGGGCAATCAGCCCCAGCATTTT.

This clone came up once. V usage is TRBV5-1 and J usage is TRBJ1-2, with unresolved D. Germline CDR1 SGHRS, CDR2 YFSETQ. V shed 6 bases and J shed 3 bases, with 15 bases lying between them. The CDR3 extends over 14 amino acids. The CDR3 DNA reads TGCGCCAGCACCCTAGAAGATGGATACTATGGCTACACCTTC. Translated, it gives CASTLEDGYYGYTF.

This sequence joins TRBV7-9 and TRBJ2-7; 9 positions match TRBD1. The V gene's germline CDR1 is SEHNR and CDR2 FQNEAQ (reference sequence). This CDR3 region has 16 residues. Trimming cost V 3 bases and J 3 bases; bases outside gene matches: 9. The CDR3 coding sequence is TGTGCCAGCAGCTTCGACCCGGGACAGGGAATCTACGAGCAGTACTTC. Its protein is CASSFDPGQGIYEQYF.

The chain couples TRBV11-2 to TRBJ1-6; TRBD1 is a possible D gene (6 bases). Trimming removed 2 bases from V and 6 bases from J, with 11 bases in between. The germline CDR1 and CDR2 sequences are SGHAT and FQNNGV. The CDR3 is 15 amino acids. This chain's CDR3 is CASSLLARGNSPLHF. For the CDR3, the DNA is TGTGCCAGCAGCTTATTGGCCAGGGGTAATTCACCCCTCCACTTT. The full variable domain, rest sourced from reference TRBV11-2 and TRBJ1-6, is EAGVAQSPRYKIIEKRQSVAFWCNPISGHATLYWYQQILGQGPKLLIQFQNNGVVDDSQLPKDRFSAERLKGVDSTLKIQPAKLEDSAVYLCASSLLARGNSPLHFGNGTRLTVT.

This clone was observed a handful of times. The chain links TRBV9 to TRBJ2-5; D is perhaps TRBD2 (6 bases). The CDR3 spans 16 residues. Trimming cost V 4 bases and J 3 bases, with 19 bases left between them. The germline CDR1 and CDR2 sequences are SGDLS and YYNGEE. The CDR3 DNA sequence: TGTGCCAGCAGCTTAAAATCCGGGACTCGAGAAGAGACCCAGTACTTC. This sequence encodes CASSLKSGTREETQYF.

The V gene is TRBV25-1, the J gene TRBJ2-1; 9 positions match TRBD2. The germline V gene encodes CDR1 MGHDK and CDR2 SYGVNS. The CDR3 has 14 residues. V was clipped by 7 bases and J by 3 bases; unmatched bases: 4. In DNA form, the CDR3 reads TGTGCCAGCAATCAGCGGGAGGACTACAATGAGCAGTTCTTC. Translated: CASNQREDYNEQFF.

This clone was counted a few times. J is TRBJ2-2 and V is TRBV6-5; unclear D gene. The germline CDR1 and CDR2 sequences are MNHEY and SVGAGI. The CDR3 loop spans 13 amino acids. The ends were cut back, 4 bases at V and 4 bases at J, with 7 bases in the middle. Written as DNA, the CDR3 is TGTGCCAGCAGTTTTAGGAGCACCGGGGAGCTGTTTTTT. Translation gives CASSFRSTGELFF.

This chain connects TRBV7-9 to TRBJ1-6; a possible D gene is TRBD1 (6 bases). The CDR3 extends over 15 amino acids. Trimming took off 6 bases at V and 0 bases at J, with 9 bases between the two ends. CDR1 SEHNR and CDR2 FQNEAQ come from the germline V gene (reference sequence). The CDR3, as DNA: TGTGCCAGCAGAGGACAGTTCTCCTATAATTCACCCCTCCACTTT. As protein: CASRGQFSYNSPLHF.

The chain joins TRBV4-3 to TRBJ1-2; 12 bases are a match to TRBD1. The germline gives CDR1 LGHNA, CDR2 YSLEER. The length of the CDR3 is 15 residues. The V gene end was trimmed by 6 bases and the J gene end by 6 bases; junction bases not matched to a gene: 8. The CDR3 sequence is CASRMGGTGGNGYTF. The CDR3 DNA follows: TGCGCCAGCAGGATGGGGGGGACAGGGGGCAATGGCTACACCTTC.

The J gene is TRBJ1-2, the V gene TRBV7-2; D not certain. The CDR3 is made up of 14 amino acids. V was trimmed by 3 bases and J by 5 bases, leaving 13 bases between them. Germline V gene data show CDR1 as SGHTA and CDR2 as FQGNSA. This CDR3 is CASSFYFFGYGYTF. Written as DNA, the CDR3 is TGTGCCAGCAGCTTCTATTTTTTTGGTTATGGCTACACCTTC.

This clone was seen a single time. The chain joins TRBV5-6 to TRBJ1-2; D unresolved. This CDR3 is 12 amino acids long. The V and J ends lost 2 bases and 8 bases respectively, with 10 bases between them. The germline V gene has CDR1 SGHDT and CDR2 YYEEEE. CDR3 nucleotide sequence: TGTGCCAGCAGCTTTGAGTATCGAGGCTACACCTTC. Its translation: CASSFEYRGYTF.

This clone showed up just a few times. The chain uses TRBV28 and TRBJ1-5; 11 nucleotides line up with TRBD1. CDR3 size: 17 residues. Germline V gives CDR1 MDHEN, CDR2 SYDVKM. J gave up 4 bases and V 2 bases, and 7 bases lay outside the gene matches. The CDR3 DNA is TGTGCCAGCAGTTTAGGGTACCGGGACAGGGGGAATCAGCCCCAGCATTTT. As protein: CASSLGYRDRGNQPQHF.

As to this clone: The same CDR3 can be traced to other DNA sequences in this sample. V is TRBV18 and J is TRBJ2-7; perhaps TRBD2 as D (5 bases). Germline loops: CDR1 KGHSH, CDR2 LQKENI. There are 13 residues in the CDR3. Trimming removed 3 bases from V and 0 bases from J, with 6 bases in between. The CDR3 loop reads CASSPRDSYEQYF. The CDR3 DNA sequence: TGTGCCAGCTCACCCCGGGACTCCTACGAGCAGTACTTC.

The CDR3 region has the DNA TGTGCCAGCTCACCACCGGGGGTGGGGGCTGACTATGGCTACACCTTC. It codes for CASSPPGVGADYGYTF. The V gene is TRBV18, the J gene TRBJ1-2; perhaps TRBD1 as D (6 bases). The CDR3 runs to 16 residues. Germline V lookup: CDR1 KGHSH, CDR2 LQKENI. The V and J ends lost 0 bases and 3 bases respectively, with 14 bases between them.